The 4 T cell receptor beta chains below were found in one sample sequenced in a study of T cell repertoires in aging, cancer and after chemotherapy. Amplification of TCR beta used genomic DNA extracted from peripheral blood. Rearranged V-D-J TRB sequences were amplified with a mixed TRB-A/B primer pool. MiXCR, run by TCRdb on the multiplex PCR reads, gives a single entry per CDR3 protein. Of over 10,000 distinct CDR3 sequences in the sample, under 30% were seen once. Sequenced material: blood. The receptors originated from a human donor in good health.

This clonotype has more than one count but fewer than ten. The chain couples TRBV18 to TRBJ1-5; D gene unclear. Germline V gene sequence: CDR1 KGHSH, CDR2 LQKENI. V lost 2 bases to trimming and J lost 2 bases, with 7 bases between them. The CDR3 spans 14 residues. Here the CDR3 DNA reads TGTGCCAGCTCACCAGGGCAGGGCAATCAGCCCCAGCATTTT. Encoded protein: CASSPGQGNQPQHF.

The rearrangement joins TRBV18 to TRBJ1-6; D remains unclear. With 5 bases removed from V and 9 bases from J, the gap between germline ends came to 17 bases. CDR1 and CDR2 from the germline V gene are KGHSH and LQKENI. The CDR3 totals 15 residues. CDR3 protein: CASSTQDGSPSPLHF. CDR3 in DNA: TGTGCCAGCTCAACCCAGGACGGGTCCCCTTCACCCCTCCACTTT.

This clonotype counts as medium-sized. The chain recombines TRBV27 with TRBJ1-3; D is perhaps TRBD1 (5 bases). Germline-derived CDR1 and CDR2 are MNHEY and SMNVEV (reference sequence). V was trimmed by 5 bases and J by 3 bases, leaving 14 bases between them. This CDR3 has 15 amino acids. The CDR3 is CASSRGQNGGNTIYF. The CDR3 nucleotides are TGTGCCAGCAGTCGCGGACAAAACGGTGGAAACACCATATATTTT.

This clonotype qualifies as medium-sized. The rearrangement links TRBV7-9 to TRBJ2-2; 8 bases match TRBD2. J lost 4 bases, V lost 9 bases, and 7 bases had no gene match. Germline assignment: CDR1 SEHNR and CDR2 FQNEAQ (reference sequence). This CDR3 contains 14 residues. The CDR3 coding sequence is TGTGCCAGTGATAGCGGGGCGGTCACCGGGGAGCTGTTTTTT. Protein: CASDSGAVTGELFF. The full variable domain, rest sourced from reference TRBV7-9 and TRBJ2-2, is DTGVSQNPRHKITKRGQNVTFRCDPISEHNRLYWYRQTLGQGPEFLTYFQNEAQLEKSRLLSDRFSAERPKGSFSTLEIQRTEQGDSAMYLCASDSGAVTGELFFGEGSRLTVL.